One sample yielded the 31 T cell receptor beta chains listed below, sequenced in a study of CD8 T cells in Susac syndrome. With random hexamers, 0.5 to 1 ug RNA was reverse transcribed. TCRdb re-derived calls from the immunoSEQ multiplex PCR reads in MiXCR, one entry per CDR3 protein. The sample has 230,000 or so distinct CDR3 sequences, roughly 96% seen once. The sample consisted of CD4+ T cells from PBMCs. The origin of the receptors is a human donor with multiple sclerosis.

The V call is TRBV20-1, the J call TRBJ2-3, with 9 bases identical to TRBD2. CDR3 size: 14 residues. Germline V gene lookup returns CDR1 DFQATT and CDR2 SNEGSKA (reference sequence). V gave up 5 bases and J gave up 2 bases; unmatched junction bases: 5. CDR3 region: CSAEGGGDTDTQYF. The CDR3 DNA sequence: TGCAGTGCTGAGGGCGGGGGGGACACAGATACGCAGTATTTT.

The CDR3 sequence is CASSHFTSNNEQFF. The DNA of the CDR3 is TGTGCCAGCAGCCACTTTACTAGTAACAATGAGCAGTTCTTC. V and J are TRBV14 and TRBJ2-1; perhaps TRBD2 as D (5 bases). CDR3 length: 14 residues. V was trimmed by 3 bases and J by 5 bases, leaving 11 bases between them. Germline V gene sequence: CDR1 SGHDN, CDR2 FVKESK.

The rearrangement uses TRBV20-1 and TRBJ2-7; D not certain. This CDR3 contains 11 residues. Germline loops: CDR1 DFQATT, CDR2 SNEGSKA (reference sequence). Trimming shortened V by 0 bases and J by 3 bases, and 3 bases separated the two germline ends. As DNA, the CDR3 is TGCAGTGCTAGAGATGGCTACGAGCAGTACTTC. Translating it yields CSARDGYEQYF.

This clonotype has just one count. V is TRBV19 and J is TRBJ2-1, with 9 bases fitting TRBD1. Losses at the gene ends were 6 bases for V and 2 bases for J; bases not matched to a gene: 2. The CDR3 has 14 amino acids. Looked up from germline, CDR1 is LNHDA and CDR2 is SQIVND (reference sequence). CDR3 loop: CASSWDRAYNEQFF. DNA for the CDR3: TGTGCCAGTAGCTGGGACAGGGCCTACAATGAGCAGTTCTTC.

The chain is built from TRBV20-1 and TRBJ2-4; 11 bases are a match to TRBD2. V was clipped by 0 bases and J by 0 bases; unmatched bases: 13. The CDR3 totals 20 residues. Germline lookup yields CDR1 DFQATT and CDR2 SNEGSKA (reference sequence). The CDR3: CSARDGLAGGVWKAKNIQYF. CDR3 sequence (DNA): TGCAGTGCTAGAGATGGGCTAGCGGGAGGTGTATGGAAAGCCAAAAACATTCAGTACTTC.

The gene calls are TRBV20-1 and TRBJ2-5, with 9 bases that match TRBD1. Trimming cost V 0 bases and J 5 bases; bases outside gene matches: 4. This CDR3 region has 14 residues. In germline, CDR1 is DFQATT, CDR2 SNEGSKA (reference sequence). The CDR3 loop is CSARDGDRVETQYF. The CDR3, as DNA: TGCAGTGCTAGAGATGGGGACAGGGTTGAGACCCAGTACTTC.

For this clonotype: Its ends do not fully match the called genes, so a read error is possible. CDR3 in amino acids: CSASDNEQFF. In DNA, the CDR3 is TGCAGTGCTAGCGACAACGAGCAGTTCTTC. The chain is built from TRBV20-1 and TRBJ2-1; D is uncertain. CDR3 length: 10 residues. CDR1 is DFQATT, CDR2 SNEGSKA, per germline (reference sequence).

The gene calls are TRBV10-3 and TRBJ1-1; weak D call: TRBD1 (5 bases). V lost 0 bases and J 4 bases, leaving 15 bases between the germline ends. Germline V gene sequence: CDR1 ENHRY, CDR2 SYGVKD. The CDR3 has 16 amino acids. The CDR3 loop reads CAISESKRTGPTEAFF. CDR3 DNA sequence: TGTGCCATCAGTGAGTCGAAGAGGACGGGGCCCACTGAAGCTTTCTTT.

The gene calls are TRBV20-1 and TRBJ2-7; 7 bases fit TRBD1. The junction had 12 bases not matched to a gene; V was cut back by 3 bases and J by 4 bases. The germline V gene has CDR1 DFQATT and CDR2 SNEGSKA (reference sequence). This CDR3 has 15 amino acids. CDR3 loop: CSASMPGQFTYEQYF. The CDR3 nucleotides read TGCAGTGCTAGTATGCCGGGACAGTTTACTTACGAGCAGTACTTC.

The CDR3 protein is CASSVNRGHNSPLHF. In DNA form, the CDR3 reads TGTGCCAGCAGCGTAAACAGGGGACATAATTCACCCCTCCACTTT. The chain employs TRBV5-4 and TRBJ1-6; 7 bases are shared with TRBD1. The V and J ends lost 4 bases and 5 bases, in that order; junction bases with no gene match: 6. The CDR3 covers 15 residues. Looked up from germline, CDR1 is SGHNT and CDR2 is YYREEE (reference sequence).

This chain uses TRBV3-1 with TRBJ1-1; 8 bases are a match to TRBD1. CDR3 size: 15 residues. CDR1 is LGHDT and CDR2 is YNNKEL in the germline V gene (reference sequence). The J segment lost 1 base and the V segment lost 1 base, leaving 2 bases of the junction unmatched. This CDR3 reads CASSQGTGPNTEAFF. As DNA, the CDR3 is TGTGCCAGCAGCCAAGGGACAGGGCCGAACACTGAAGCTTTCTTT.

The CDR3 is CASSQEIMNTEAFF. The CDR3, as DNA: TGTGCCAGCAGCCAAGAAATCATGAACACTGAAGCTTTCTTT. V gene TRBV4-2 combines with J gene TRBJ1-1, with D unclear. Germline values: CDR1 LGHNA, CDR2 YNFKEQ. The V end was cut by 0 bases, the J end by 0 bases, with 5 bases between. The CDR3 length is 14 residues.

In its sample, this clonotype was seen a few times. The chain couples TRBV11-2 to TRBJ2-7, with TRBD1 identical over 10 bases. Germline CDR1 and CDR2: SGHAT and FQNNGV. CDR3 size: 13 residues. V was pared by 6 bases and J by 1 base, with 0 bases of the junction left unmatched. The CDR3 sequence: CASRGQGSYEQYF. The CDR3 bases are TGTGCCAGCAGGGGACAGGGGTCCTACGAGCAGTACTTC. The whole variable domain, remainder taken from reference TRBV11-2 and TRBJ2-7, is EAGVAQSPRYKIIEKRQSVAFWCNPISGHATLYWYQQILGQGPKLLIQFQNNGVVDDSQLPKDRFSAERLKGVDSTLKIQPAKLEDSAVYLCASRGQGSYEQYFGPGTRLTVT.

This chain uses TRBV5-1 with TRBJ2-2; D might be TRBD2 (5 bases). Looked up from germline, CDR1 is SGHRS and CDR2 is YFSETQ. V dropped 2 bases and J dropped 0 bases, with 8 bases sitting between them. The CDR3 sequence is 15 residues long. This CDR3 is CASSFTGTNTGELFF. CDR3 coding DNA: TGCGCCAGCAGCTTTACCGGGACGAACACCGGGGAGCTGTTTTTT.

This clonotype was observed once. The chain's CDR3 is CASSSEGVTDTQYF. DNA of the CDR3: TGTGCCAGCAGCTCTGAGGGGGTCACAGATACGCAGTATTTT. The chain employs TRBV5-4 and TRBJ2-3; tentatively, D is TRBD1 (6 bases). This CDR3 comprises 14 residues. With 3 bases removed from V and 2 bases from J, the gap between germline ends came to 10 bases. Germline V gene sequence: CDR1 SGHNT, CDR2 YYREEE (reference sequence).

The chain is built from TRBV7-2 and TRBJ2-7; TRBD2 might be the D (6 bases). CDR1 and CDR2 from the germline V gene are SGHTA and FQGNSA. V was cut by 1 base and J by 5 bases, with 18 bases left in between. There are 16 residues in the CDR3. The CDR3 loop reads CASSLVSAGRTHEQYF. CDR3 DNA: TGTGCCAGCAGCTTAGTATCTGCAGGGAGGACCCACGAGCAGTACTTC.

The V call is TRBV6-1, the J call TRBJ1-5; D is undetermined. This CDR3 has 14 amino acids. Trimming removed 4 bases at V and 3 bases at J, with 10 bases between. Per germline, CDR1 MNHNS and CDR2 SASEGT. The CDR3 region has the DNA TGTGCCAGCAGTGTTTCCCAGGCCAATCAGCCCCAGCATTTT. Translated, it gives CASSVSQANQPQHF.

This rearrangement joins TRBV30 to TRBJ1-2; D is unclear. The germline V gene encodes CDR1 GTSNPN and CDR2 SVGIG (reference sequence). CDR3 length equals 11 residues. The V end was cut by 0 bases, the J end by 4 bases, with 3 bases between. CDR3 protein: CAWSVGYGYTF. The DNA for the CDR3 is TGTGCCTGGAGTGTGGGCTATGGCTACACCTTC.

The gene calls are TRBV20-1 and TRBJ2-2; weak D call: TRBD1 (6 bases). The CDR3 spans 16 residues. CDR1 is DFQATT, CDR2 SNEGSKA, per germline (reference sequence). V lost 0 bases to trimming and J lost 4 bases, with 15 bases between them. The CDR3 region has the DNA TGCAGTGCTAGAGATGGTCAGGGGTCAGGCACCGGGGAGCTGTTTTTT. Its translation: CSARDGQGSGTGELFF.

This sequence joins TRBV6-5 and TRBJ2-6; D is unresolved. The CDR3 is 19 amino acids. V lost 0 bases to trimming and J lost 0 bases, with 15 bases between them. Germline V gene lookup returns CDR1 MNHEY and CDR2 SVGAGI. The DNA for the CDR3 is TGTGCCAGCAGTTACTCGATGGTCTCTATCGTCTCTGGGGCCAACGTCCTGACTTTC. This sequence encodes CASSYSMVSIVSGANVLTF.

This clonotype was picked up one time. The rearrangement joins TRBV29-1 to TRBJ2-4; the D is unclear. There are 15 residues in the CDR3. V lost 4 bases and J 0 bases, leaving 13 bases between the germline ends. Germline V lookup: CDR1 SQVTM, CDR2 ANQGSEA. The CDR3 sequence is CSVVDRHLAKNIQYF. Written as DNA, the CDR3 is TGCAGCGTTGTTGACCGCCACCTAGCCAAAAACATTCAGTACTTC.

This clonotype was seen just once. The V gene is TRBV20-1, the J gene TRBJ1-5; maybe TRBD1 (5 bases). Germline V gene data show CDR1 as DFQATT and CDR2 as SNEGSKA (reference sequence). V lost 6 bases, J lost 3 bases, and 18 bases lay in between. The CDR3 extends over 15 amino acids. CDR3 in amino acids: CSASDTLRHNQPQHF. The CDR3 DNA follows: TGCAGTGCGTCGGACACTTTGCGCCACAATCAGCCCCAGCATTTT.

The genes are TRBV20-1 and TRBJ2-3, with D unclear. Germline loops: CDR1 DFQATT, CDR2 SNEGSKA (reference sequence). V gave up 1 base and J gave up 2 bases, with 7 bases separating them. The CDR3 contains 13 residues. CDR3 loop: CSARAAHTDTQYF. The CDR3 nucleotides are TGCAGTGCTAGAGCGGCCCACACAGATACGCAGTATTTT.

The chain uses TRBV25-1 and TRBJ2-7; D uncertain. Trimming left V 5 bases short and J 7 bases short, with 24 bases between. This CDR3 has 16 amino acids. Germline V gene sequence: CDR1 MGHDK, CDR2 SYGVNS. CDR3 bases: TGTGCCAGCAGTCCACCGCTCAATAGGGCCCTCGAGGAGCAGTACTTC. Its protein is CASSPPLNRALEEQYF.

This clonotype showed up just a few times. CDR3 protein: CASSQGTGSYNEQFF. The CDR3 DNA is TGTGCCAGCAGCCAAGGGACAGGGTCCTACAATGAGCAGTTCTTC. This chain joins TRBV3-1 and TRBJ2-1; 8 bases fit TRBD1. Per germline, CDR1 LGHDT and CDR2 YNNKEL (reference sequence). This CDR3 has 15 residues. V lost 1 base to trimming and J lost 1 base; unmatched junction nucleotides: 0.

This clonotype was seen once. This chain connects TRBV3-1 to TRBJ2-7; 9 bases are a match to TRBD2. V trimming: 6 bases; J trimming: 6 bases; junction bases outside the gene matches: 9. Germline V CDR1 and CDR2: LGHDT, YNNKEL (reference sequence). The CDR3 loop spans 14 amino acids. The CDR3 DNA is TGTGCCAGCAGTCCGGGACTAGCTCTCGCCGAGCAGTACTTC. As protein: CASSPGLALAEQYF.

The rearrangement joins TRBV20-1 to TRBJ2-5, with 7 bases identical to TRBD2. The junction had 3 bases not matched to a gene; V was cut back by 6 bases and J by 5 bases. The CDR3 sequence is 11 residues long. Germline V gene data show CDR1 as DFQATT and CDR2 as SNEGSKA (reference sequence). CDR3 region: CSAEGGETQYF. The CDR3 nucleotides are TGCAGTGCCGAGGGAGGGGAGACCCAGTACTTC.

The rearrangement joins TRBV12-3 or TRBV12-4 to TRBJ2-1, with 8 bases identical to TRBD1. J lost 8 bases, V lost 4 bases, and 10 bases had no gene match. The CDR3 is 15 residues long. The CDR3 spells CASSSSGGKRDEQFF. The CDR3 DNA reads TGTGCCAGCAGTTCTTCAGGGGGCAAAAGGGATGAGCAGTTCTTC.

The chain links TRBV9 to TRBJ2-5; tentatively, D is TRBD1 (5 bases). With 0 bases removed from V and 4 bases from J, the gap between germline ends came to 16 bases. CDR1 and CDR2 from the germline V gene are SGDLS and YYNGEE. The CDR3 sequence is 16 residues long. CDR3 amino acids: CASSVASQGNRETQYF. Written as DNA, the CDR3 is TGTGCCAGCAGCGTAGCGTCGCAGGGCAATCGAGAGACCCAGTACTTC.

The CDR3 nucleotides read TGTGCCAGCAGCCGGGACACCCCAAGAGCCCAGTACTTC. Protein product: CASSRDTPRAQYF. V and J are TRBV12-3 or TRBV12-4 and TRBJ2-5; perhaps TRBD1 as D (6 bases). Trimming cost V 6 bases and J 9 bases, with 17 bases left between them. The CDR3 extends over 13 amino acids.

This chain links TRBV12-3 or TRBV12-4 with TRBJ2-3; tentatively, D is TRBD1 (5 bases). This CDR3 comprises 15 residues. V lost 6 bases and J lost 0, with 13 bases in between. The CDR3 DNA reads as TGTGCCAGCAGCTTCCAGACAGCGAGCACAGATACGCAGTATTTT. Translated: CASSFQTASTDTQYF.